The following is a T cell receptor beta chain sequence with its context. This clone was picked up a small number of times. The antigen it recognizes is unknown. Per-nucleotide qualities are absent, and no much larger clonotype sits a single base away. These data come from a study of CD8+ T cells in alopecia areata (dated by TCRdb to 2016 to 2019). Broadly, across the study: Treated patients were enrolled in an open-label pilot trial of oral tofacitinib at 5 to 10 mg twice daily for moderate-to-severe alopecia areata. RNA was extracted with the PAXgene miRNA kit for fixed scalp, the miRNeasy kit for PBMCs, and the RNeasy kit for mouse skin. Patients received tofacitinib for 6 to 18 months and were then followed off drug for 6 months to check for delayed response and recurrence. Scalp clonality was compared across normal scalp (n=4), patchy alopecia areata scalp (n=8), and alopecia totalis/universalis scalp (n=8). Biopsies were taken from tofacitinib-treated patients at baseline and again at 4 and 24 weeks into treatment, and several of those patients also had a later scalp biopsy. Disease severity in treated patients was measured with the SALT score, which quantifies the percentage of affected scalp surface area. TCRbeta CDR3 regions were amplified by immunoSEQ multiplex PCR with 35 Vbeta forward and 13 Jbeta reverse primers. On the human side, TCRbeta sequencing was run on scalp tissue and on sorted CD4+ and CD8+ peripheral blood T cells from healthy controls and from alopecia areata patients with either patchy or totalis/universalis disease. The study used high-throughput TCRbeta sequencing to examine T cell clonal expansion in alopecia areata, in both the C3H/HeJ mouse model and human patients. Results and caveats for the whole study, not just this receptor: Higher clonality and more expanded CD8+ clones were observed in lesional scalp than in normal scalp, particularly in alopecia totalis/universalis, a finding suggestive of antigenic drive. Shared TCR sequences between patients were less evident than in mice, which may be partly attributable to HLA diversity in the patient population. Tofacitinib significantly lowered scalp clonality and the number of expanded CD8+ clones among the top 100 scalp clones. Many expanded lesional clones were found to persist in scalp and blood during tofacitinib treatment, and relapse after treatment cessation may be partly explained by this persistence. The treated cohort was small, with a single nonresponder, so links between baseline CD8+ expansion and response need larger studies. Unlike mouse skin, which is dominated by gammadelta T cells, normal human skin has resident alphabeta T cells that are also sequenced, and this complicates analysis of the scalp TCR repertoire.

CDR1 and CDR2 were assigned from the germline V gene as SGHRS and YFSETQ. V is cut back by 4 bases and J by 8 bases, with 14 bases in the junction unmatched. The CDR3 sequence holds 17 residues, the cysteine and phenylalanine included. Only the CDR3 DNA stays, 51 bases, in frame from base 1. This sample's time point label indicates: around 26 weeks on oral tofacitinib. This specimen's treatment or condition label, per the study, means: oral pan-JAK inhibitor, 5-10 mg twice daily. Peripheral blood and lesional scalp punch biopsies were obtained from patients with alopecia areata. After PBMCs were isolated by density centrifugation and stained for CD3, CD4 and CD8, a FACSAria was used to sort CD4+ and CD8+ T cells. Preparation of the library involved the immunoSEQ multiplex PCR assay. For TCR sequencing, RNA was extracted from every sample and reverse transcribed into cDNA to serve as template. SuperScript III was used for first-strand cDNA synthesis, primed with a 2:1 mix of oligo-dT and random hexamers. Amplification bias was assessed with a synthetic immune receptor repertoire, and residual bias was removed computationally. As for the authors' bioinformatics: Raw reads were preprocessed to remove errors, and CDR3 was defined according to IMGT conventions as the region from the conserved cysteine to phenylalanine. Clonality was computed as 1 minus the Shannon entropy, with the entropy normalized by log2 of the number of productive unique TCRs. Whether scalp clones were CD4 or CD8 was inferred by matching scalp TCRbeta sequences against CD4 and CD8 repertoires sorted from blood. TCRdb re-hosts the immuneACCESS table, in-frame sequences only. Its copies lack some clones; in the studies checked, an unresolved V gene accounts for under half of them, and the cause for the rest is not known. The DNA gave D and trimming, while V, J and clone size come from that table. The sample contains approximately 150,000 clones, around three fifths of them found a single time. Approximately 14% of the sample comes from the top ten.

The sequence links TRBV5-1 to TRBJ2-1; a stretch of 11 junction bases matches TRBD2. This receptor was obtained from a human donor with alopecia areata. The material was CD4+ T cells sorted from blood, obtained at week 24, from a patient treated with tofacitinib. This receptor has the CDR3 CASSPDAGSGGADEQFF. At the DNA level, the sequence is TGCGCCAGCAGCCCCGACGCGGGTAGCGGGGGGGCCGATGAGCAGTTCTTC.